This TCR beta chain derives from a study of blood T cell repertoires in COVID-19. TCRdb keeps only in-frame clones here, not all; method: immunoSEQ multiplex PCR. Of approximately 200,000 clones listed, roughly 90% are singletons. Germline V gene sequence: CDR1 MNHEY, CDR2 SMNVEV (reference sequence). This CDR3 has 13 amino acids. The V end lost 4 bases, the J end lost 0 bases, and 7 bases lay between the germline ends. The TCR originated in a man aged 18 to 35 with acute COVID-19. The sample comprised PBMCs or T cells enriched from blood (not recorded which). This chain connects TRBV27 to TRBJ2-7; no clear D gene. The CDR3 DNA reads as TGTGCCAGCAGTTCGCTAAGCTCCTACGAGCAGTACTTC. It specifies CASSSLSSYEQYF.